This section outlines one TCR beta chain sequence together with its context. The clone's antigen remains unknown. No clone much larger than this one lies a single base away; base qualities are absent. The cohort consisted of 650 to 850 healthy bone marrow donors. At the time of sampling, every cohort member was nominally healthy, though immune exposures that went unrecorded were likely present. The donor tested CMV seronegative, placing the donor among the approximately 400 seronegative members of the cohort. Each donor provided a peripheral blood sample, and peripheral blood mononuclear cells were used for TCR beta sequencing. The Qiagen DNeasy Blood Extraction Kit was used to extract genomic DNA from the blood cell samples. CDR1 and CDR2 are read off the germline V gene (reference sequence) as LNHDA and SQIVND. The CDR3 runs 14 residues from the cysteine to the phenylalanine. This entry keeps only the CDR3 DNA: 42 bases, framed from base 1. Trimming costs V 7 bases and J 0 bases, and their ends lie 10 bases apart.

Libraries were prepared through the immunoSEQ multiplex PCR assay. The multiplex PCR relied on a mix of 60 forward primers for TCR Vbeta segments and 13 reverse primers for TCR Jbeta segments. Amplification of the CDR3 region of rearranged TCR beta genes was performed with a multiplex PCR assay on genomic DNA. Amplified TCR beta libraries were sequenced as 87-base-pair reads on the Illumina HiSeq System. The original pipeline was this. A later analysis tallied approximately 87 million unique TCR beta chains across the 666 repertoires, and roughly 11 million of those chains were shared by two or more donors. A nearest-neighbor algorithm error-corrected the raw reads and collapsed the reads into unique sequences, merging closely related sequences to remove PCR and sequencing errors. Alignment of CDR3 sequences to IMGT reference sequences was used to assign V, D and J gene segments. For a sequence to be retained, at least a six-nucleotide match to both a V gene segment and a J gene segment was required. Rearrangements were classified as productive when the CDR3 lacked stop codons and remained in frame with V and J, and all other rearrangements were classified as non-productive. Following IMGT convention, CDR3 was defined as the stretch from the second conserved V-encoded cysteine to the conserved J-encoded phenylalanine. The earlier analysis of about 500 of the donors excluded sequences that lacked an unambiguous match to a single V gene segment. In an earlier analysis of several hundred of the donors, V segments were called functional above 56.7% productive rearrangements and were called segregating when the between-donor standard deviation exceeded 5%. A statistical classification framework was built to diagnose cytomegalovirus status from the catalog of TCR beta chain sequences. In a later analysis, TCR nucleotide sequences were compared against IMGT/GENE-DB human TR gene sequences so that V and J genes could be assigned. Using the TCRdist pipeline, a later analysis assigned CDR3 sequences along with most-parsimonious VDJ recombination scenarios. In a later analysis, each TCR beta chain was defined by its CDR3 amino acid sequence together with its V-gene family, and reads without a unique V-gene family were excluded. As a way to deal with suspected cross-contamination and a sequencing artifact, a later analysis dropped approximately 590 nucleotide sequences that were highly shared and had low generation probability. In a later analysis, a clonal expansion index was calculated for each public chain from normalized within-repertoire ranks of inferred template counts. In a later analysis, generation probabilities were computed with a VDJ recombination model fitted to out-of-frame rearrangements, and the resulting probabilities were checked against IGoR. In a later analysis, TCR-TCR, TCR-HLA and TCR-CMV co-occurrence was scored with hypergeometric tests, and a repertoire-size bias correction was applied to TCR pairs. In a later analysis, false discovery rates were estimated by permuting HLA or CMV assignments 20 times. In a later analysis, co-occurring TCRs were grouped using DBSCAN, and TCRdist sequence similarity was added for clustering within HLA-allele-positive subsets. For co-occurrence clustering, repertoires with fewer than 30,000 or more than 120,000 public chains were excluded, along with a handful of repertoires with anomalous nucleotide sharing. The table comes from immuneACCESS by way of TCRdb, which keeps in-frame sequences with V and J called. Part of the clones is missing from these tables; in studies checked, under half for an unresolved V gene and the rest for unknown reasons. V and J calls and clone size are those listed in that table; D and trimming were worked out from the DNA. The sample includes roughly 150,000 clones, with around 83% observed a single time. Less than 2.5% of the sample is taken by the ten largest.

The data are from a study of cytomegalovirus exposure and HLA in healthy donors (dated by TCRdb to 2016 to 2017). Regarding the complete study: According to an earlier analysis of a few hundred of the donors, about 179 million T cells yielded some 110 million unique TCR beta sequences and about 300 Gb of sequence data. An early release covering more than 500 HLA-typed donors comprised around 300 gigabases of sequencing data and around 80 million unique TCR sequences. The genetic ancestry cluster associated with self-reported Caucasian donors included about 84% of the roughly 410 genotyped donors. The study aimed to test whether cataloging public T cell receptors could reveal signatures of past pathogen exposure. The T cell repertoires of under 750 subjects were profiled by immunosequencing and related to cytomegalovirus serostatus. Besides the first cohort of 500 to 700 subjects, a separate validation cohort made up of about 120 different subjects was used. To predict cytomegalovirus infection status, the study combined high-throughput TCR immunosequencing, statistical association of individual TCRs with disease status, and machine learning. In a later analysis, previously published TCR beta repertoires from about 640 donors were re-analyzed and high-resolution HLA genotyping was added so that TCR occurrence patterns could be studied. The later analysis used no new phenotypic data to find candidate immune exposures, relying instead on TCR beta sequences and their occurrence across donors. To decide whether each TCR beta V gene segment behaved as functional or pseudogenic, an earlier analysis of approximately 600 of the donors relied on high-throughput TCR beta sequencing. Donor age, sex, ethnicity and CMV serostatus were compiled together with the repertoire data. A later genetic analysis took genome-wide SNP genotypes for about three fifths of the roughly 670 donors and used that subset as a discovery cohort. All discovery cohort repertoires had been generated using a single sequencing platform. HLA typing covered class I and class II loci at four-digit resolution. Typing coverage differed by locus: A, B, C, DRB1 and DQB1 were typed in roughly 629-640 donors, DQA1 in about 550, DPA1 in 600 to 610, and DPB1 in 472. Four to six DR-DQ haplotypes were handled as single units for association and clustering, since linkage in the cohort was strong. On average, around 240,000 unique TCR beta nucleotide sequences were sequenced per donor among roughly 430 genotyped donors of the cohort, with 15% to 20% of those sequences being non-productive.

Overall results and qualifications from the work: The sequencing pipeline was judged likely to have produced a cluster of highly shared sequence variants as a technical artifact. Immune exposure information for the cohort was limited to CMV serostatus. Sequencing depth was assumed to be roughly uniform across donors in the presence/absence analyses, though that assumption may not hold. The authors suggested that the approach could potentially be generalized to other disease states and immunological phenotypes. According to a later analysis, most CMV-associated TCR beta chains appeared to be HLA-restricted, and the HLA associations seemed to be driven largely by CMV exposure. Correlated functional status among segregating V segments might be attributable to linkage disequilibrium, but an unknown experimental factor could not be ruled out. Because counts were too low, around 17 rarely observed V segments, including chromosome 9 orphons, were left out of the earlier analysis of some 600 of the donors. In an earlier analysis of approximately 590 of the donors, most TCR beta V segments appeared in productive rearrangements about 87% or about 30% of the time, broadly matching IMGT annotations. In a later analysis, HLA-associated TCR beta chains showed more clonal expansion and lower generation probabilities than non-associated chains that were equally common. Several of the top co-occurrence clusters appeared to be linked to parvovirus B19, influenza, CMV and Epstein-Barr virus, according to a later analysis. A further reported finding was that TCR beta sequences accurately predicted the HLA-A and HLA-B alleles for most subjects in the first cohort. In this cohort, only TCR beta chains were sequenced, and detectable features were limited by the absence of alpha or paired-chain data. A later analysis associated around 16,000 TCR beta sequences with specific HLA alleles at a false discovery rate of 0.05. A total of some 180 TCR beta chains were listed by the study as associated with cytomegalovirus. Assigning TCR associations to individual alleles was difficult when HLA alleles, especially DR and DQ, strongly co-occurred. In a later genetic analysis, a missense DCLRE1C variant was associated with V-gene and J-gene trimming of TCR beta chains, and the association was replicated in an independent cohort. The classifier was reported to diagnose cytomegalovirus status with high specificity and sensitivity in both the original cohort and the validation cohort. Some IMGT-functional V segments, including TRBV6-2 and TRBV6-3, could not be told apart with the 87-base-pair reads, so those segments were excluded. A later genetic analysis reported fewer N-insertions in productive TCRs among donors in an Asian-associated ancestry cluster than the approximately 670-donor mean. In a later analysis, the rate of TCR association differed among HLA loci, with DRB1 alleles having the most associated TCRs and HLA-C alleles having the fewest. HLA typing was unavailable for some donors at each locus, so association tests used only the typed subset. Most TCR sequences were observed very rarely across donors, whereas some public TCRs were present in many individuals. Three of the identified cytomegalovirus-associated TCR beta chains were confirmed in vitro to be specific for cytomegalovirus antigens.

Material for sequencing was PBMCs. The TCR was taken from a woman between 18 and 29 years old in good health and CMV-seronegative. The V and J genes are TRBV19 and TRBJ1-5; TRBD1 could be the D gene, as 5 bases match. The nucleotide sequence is TGTGCCAGTACGGGGGTAGATAGCAATCAGCCCCAGCATTTT. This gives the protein CASTGVDSNQPQHF.